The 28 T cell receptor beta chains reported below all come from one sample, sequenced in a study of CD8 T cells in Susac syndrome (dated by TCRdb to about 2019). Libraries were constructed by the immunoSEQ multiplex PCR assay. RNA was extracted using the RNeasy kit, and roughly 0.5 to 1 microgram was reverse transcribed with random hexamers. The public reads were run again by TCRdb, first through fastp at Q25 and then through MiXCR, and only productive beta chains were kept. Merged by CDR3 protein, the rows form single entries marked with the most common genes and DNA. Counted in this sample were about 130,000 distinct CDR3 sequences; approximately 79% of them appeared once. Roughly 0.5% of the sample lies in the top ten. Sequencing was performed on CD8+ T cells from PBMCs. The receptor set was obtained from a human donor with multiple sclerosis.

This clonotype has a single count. For the CDR3, the DNA is TGTGCCAGCAGCTTCCCGACAGGGGGCTACAATGAGCAGTTCTTC. Its protein is CASSFPTGGYNEQFF. The chain recombines TRBV13 with TRBJ2-1; 9 bases are shared with TRBD1. Germline loops: CDR1 PRHDT, CDR2 FYEKMQ (reference sequence). This CDR3 comprises 15 residues. Trimming removed 3 bases from V and 3 bases from J; junction bases left unmatched: 3.

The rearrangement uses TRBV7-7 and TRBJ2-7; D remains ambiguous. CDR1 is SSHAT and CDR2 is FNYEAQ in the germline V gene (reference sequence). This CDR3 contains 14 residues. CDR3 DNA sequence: TGTGCTAGCAGCTTAGCATCAGATACCTACGAGCAGTACGTC. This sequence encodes CASSLASDTYEQYV.

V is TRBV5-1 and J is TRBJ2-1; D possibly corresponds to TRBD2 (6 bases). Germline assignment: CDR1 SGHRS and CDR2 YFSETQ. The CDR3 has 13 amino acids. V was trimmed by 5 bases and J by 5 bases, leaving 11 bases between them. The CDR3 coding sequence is TGCGCCAGCAGTCCTCCGGGAGACAATGAGCAGTTCTTC. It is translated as CASSPPGDNEQFF.

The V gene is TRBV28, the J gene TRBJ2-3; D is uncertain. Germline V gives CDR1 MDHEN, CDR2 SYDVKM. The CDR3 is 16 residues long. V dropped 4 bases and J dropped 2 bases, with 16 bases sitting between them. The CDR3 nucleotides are TGTGCCAGCAGTTCCCACCCAGCTATACCCACAGATACGCAGTATTTT. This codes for CASSSHPAIPTDTQYF.

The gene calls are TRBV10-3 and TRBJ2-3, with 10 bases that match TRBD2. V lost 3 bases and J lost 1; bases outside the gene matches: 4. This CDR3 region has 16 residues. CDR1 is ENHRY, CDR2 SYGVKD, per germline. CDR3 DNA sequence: TGTGCCATCAGTGAACCCGGGACTAGCGGCACAGATACGCAGTATTTT. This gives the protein CAISEPGTSGTDTQYF.

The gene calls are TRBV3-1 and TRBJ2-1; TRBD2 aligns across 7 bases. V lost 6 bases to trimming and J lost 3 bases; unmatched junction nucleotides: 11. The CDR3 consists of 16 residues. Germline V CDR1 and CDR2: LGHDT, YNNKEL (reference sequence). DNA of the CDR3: TGTGCCAGCAGGGTGGATTCAAGCGGGGACTACAATGAGCAGTTCTTC. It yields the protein CASRVDSSGDYNEQFF.

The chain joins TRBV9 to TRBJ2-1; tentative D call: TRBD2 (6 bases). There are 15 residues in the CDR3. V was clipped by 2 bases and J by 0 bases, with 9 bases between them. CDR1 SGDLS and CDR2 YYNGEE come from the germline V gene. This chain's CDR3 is CASSVSGTSYNEQFF. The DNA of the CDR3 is TGTGCCAGCAGCGTTAGCGGTACCTCCTACAATGAGCAGTTCTTC.

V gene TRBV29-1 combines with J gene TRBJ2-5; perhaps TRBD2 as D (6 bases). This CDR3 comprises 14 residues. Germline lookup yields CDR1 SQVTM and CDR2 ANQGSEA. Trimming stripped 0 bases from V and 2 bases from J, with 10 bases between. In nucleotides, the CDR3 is TGCAGCGTTGAAGATAAGGGACTGCAAGAGACCCAGTACTTC. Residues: CSVEDKGLQETQYF.

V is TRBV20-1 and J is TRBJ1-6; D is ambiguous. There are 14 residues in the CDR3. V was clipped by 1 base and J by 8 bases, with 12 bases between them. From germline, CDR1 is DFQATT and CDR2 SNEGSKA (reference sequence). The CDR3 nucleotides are TGCAGTGCTAGAGTGAACAGCGAGTATTCACCCCTCCACTTT. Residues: CSARVNSEYSPLHF.

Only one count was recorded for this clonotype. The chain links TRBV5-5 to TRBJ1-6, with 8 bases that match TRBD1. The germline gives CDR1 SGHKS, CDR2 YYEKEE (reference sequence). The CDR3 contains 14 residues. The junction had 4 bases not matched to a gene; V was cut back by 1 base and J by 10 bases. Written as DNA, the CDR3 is TGTGCCAGCAGCTTGCGGACAGGGAGATCACCCCTCCACTTT. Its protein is CASSLRTGRSPLHF.

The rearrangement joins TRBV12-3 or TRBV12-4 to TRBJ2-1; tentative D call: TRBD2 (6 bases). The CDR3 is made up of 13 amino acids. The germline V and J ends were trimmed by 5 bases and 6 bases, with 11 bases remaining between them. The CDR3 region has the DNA TGTGCCAGCAGTAAGGCTAGCGTCAATGAGCAGTTCTTC. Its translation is CASSKASVNEQFF.

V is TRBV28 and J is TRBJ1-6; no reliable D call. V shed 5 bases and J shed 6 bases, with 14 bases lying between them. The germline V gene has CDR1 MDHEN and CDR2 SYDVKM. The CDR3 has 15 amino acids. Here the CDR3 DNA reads TGTGCCAGCAGTCCCAGGAATCTGGTTAATTCACCCCTCCACTTT. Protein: CASSPRNLVNSPLHF.

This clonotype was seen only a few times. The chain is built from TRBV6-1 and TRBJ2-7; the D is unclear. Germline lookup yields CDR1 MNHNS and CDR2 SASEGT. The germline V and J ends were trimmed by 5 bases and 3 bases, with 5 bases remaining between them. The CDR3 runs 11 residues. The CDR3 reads CASSSDYEQYF. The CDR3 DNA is TGTGCCAGCAGTTCGGACTACGAGCAGTACTTC.

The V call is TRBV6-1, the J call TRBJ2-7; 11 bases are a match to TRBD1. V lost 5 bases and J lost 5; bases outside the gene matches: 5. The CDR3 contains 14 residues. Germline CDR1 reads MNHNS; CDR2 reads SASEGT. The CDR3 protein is CASSSGQGADEQYV. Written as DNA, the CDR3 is TGTGCCAGCAGTTCCGGACAGGGGGCGGACGAGCAGTACGTC.

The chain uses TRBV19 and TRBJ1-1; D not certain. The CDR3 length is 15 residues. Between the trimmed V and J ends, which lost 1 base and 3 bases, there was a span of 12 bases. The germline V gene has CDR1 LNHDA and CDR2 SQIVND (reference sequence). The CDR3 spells CASSIGAIGYTEAFF. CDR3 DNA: TGTGCCAGTAGTATAGGGGCGATCGGTTACACTGAAGCTTTCTTT.

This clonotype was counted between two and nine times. CDR3 sequence: CASSLAPATGDTQYF. The CDR3 nucleotides are TGTGCCAGCAGTTTAGCTCCGGCGACAGGGGATACGCAGTATTTT. V gene TRBV12-3 or TRBV12-4 combines with J gene TRBJ2-3; TRBD1 aligns across 7 bases. CDR3 length: 15 residues. With 0 bases clipped from V and 6 bases from J, the junction kept 6 bases outside the gene matches.

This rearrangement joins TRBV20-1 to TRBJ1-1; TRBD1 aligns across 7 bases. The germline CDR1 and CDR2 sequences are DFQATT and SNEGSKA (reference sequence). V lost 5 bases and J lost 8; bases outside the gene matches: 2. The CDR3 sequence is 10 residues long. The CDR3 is CSAPRGEAFF. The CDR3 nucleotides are TGCAGTGCTCCCAGGGGGGAAGCTTTCTTT.

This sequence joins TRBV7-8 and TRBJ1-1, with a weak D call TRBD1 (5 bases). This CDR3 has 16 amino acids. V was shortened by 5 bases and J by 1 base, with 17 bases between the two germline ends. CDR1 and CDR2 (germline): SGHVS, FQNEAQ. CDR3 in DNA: TGTGCCAGCAGCCCTGGGACCTCAACTACGAACACTGAAGCTTTCTTT. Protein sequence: CASSPGTSTTNTEAFF.

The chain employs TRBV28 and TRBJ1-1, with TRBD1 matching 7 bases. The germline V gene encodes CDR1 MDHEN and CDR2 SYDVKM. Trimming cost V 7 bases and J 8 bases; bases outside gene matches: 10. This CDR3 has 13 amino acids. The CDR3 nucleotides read TGTGCCAGCATTATGACAGGGACCGCCGAAGCTTTCTTT. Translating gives CASIMTGTAEAFF.

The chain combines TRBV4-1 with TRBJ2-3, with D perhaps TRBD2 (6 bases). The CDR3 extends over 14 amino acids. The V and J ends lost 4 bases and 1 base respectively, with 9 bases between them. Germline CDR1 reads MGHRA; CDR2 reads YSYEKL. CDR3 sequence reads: CASSLSGRTDTQYF. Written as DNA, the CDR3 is TGCGCCAGCAGCCTGAGCGGGCGCACAGATACGCAGTATTTT.

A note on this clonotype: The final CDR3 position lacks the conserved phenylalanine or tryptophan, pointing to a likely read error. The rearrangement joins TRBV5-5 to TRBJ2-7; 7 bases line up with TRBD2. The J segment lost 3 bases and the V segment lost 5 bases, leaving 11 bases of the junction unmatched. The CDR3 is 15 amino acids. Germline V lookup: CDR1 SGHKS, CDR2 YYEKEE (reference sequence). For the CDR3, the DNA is TGTGCCAGCAGTCCGAGGCTAGCGGCACTCTACGAGCAGTACGCC. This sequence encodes CASSPRLAALYEQYA.

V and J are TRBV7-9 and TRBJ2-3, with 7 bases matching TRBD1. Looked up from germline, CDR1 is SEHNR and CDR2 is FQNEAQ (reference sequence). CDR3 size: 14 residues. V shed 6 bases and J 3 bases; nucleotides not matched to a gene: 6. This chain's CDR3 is CASRKTGTTDTQYF. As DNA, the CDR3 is TGTGCCAGCAGAAAGACAGGGACGACAGATACGCAGTATTTT.

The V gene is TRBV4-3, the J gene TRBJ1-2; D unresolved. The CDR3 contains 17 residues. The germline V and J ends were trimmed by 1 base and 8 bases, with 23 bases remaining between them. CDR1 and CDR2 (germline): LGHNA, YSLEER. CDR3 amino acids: CASSQGPKAAILWGYTF. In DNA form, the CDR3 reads TGCGCCAGCAGCCAAGGCCCCAAGGCGGCCATCCTATGGGGCTACACCTTC.

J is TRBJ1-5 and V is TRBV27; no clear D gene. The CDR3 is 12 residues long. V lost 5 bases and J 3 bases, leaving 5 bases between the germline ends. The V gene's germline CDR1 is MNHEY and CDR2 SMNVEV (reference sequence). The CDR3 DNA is TGTGCCAGCAGTCCCATCAATCAGCCCCAGCATTTT. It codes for CASSPINQPQHF.

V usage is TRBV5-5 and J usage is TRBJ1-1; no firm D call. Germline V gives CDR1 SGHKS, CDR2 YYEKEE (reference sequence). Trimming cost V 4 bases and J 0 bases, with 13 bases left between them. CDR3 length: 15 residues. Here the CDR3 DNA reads TGTGCCAGCAGCAACCCCTTGAAAATGAACACTGAAGCTTTCTTT. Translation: CASSNPLKMNTEAFF. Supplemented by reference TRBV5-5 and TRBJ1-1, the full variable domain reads DAGVTQSPTHLIKTRGQQVTLRCSPISGHKSVSWYQQVLGQGPQFIFQYYEKEERGRGNFPDRFSARQFPNYSSELNVNALLLGDSALYLCASSNPLKMNTEAFFGQGTRLTVV.

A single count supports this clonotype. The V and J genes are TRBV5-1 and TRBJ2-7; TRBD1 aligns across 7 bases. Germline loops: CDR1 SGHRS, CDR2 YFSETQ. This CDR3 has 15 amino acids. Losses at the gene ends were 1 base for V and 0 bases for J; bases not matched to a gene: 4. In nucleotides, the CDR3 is TGCGCCAGCAGCTTGTCAGGGACAGCCTCCTACGAGCAGTACTTC. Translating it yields CASSLSGTASYEQYF.

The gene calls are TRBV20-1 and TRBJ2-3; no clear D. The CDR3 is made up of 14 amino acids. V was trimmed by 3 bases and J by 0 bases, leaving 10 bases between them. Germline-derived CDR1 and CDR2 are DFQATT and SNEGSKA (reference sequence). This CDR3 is CSARAITSTDTQYF. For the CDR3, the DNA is TGCAGTGCTAGGGCCATTACTAGCACAGATACGCAGTATTTT.

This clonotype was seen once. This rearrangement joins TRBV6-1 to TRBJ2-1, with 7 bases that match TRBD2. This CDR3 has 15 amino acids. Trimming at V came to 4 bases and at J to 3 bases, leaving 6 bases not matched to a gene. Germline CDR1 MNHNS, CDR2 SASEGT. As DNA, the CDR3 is TGTGCCAGCAGTGCCGGACTAGAAGGCTACAATGAGCAGTTCTTC. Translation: CASSAGLEGYNEQFF.